Below, 32 T cell receptor beta chains from the same sample are listed, as sequenced in a study of T cells after yellow fever vaccination. TCRdb re-called the 5' RACE reads through MiXCR, storing one row per CDR3 protein. This sample yields around 300,000 distinct CDR3 sequences, of which around 4.5% are seen a single time; roughly a fifth belongs to the top ten. Here the sequenced sample was PBMCs, taken 15 days after the yellow fever booster vaccination. All receptors derive from a man between 18 and 29 years old who received the YFV17D yellow fever vaccine.

This clonotype was picked up many times. The chain has TRBV12-3 or TRBV12-4 and TRBJ1-1, with TRBD1 identical over 7 bases. The CDR3 contains 14 residues. V was pared by 8 bases and J by 4 bases, with 10 bases of the junction left unmatched. The CDR3 sequence is CASRGGRGVTEAFF. In DNA form, the CDR3 reads TGTGCCAGCCGAGGGGGCAGGGGAGTCACTGAAGCTTTCTTT.

This clonotype appeared many times. The CDR3 sequence is CAISDPGQGQSTGQYF. DNA of the CDR3: TGTGCCATCAGTGACCCCGGACAGGGTCAATCCACGGGGCAGTACTTC. The chain employs TRBV10-3 and TRBJ2-7, with 8 bases matching TRBD1. The V and J ends lost 3 bases and 9 bases, in that order; junction bases with no gene match: 16. This CDR3 region has 16 residues. In germline, CDR1 is ENHRY, CDR2 SYGVKD.

The table lists this clonotype with a few counts. V and J are TRBV3-1 and TRBJ2-7; D is unclear. Germline CDR1 and CDR2: LGHDT and YNNKEL (reference sequence). V was shortened by 4 bases and J by 5 bases, with 12 bases between the two germline ends. This CDR3 contains 13 residues. Here the CDR3 reads CASSPRRLNEQYF. In DNA, the CDR3 is TGTGCCAGCAGCCCCCGACGCTTAAACGAGCAGTACTTC.

This clonotype was counted only a few times. The chain recombines TRBV20-1 with TRBJ2-7; the match to TRBD1 covers 7 bases. The trim removed 1 base at V and 8 bases at J, leaving 17 bases unmatched. The CDR3 runs to 16 residues. Per germline, CDR1 DFQATT and CDR2 SNEGSKA (reference sequence). The CDR3 sequence: CSARGTPGQATFQQYV. CDR3 DNA sequence: TGCAGTGCTAGAGGTACCCCTGGACAGGCTACCTTCCAGCAGTACGTC.

The gene calls are TRBV7-6 and TRBJ2-7; 7 nucleotides align to TRBD1. This CDR3 spans 14 amino acids. The V gene end was trimmed by 1 base and the J gene end by 6 bases; junction bases not matched to a gene: 6. The germline CDR1 and CDR2 sequences are SGHVS and FNYEAQ. The CDR3 bases are TGTGCCAGCAGCTTAGGAGGGGGCGAACTCGAGCAGTACTTC. Protein sequence: CASSLGGGELEQYF.

The chain is built from TRBV7-2 and TRBJ1-1, with a possible D match to TRBD1 (6 bases). V lost 5 bases and J lost 3, with 13 bases in between. The CDR3 is 14 residues long. Per germline, CDR1 SGHTA and CDR2 FQGNSA. This CDR3 reads CASSHRDKYTEAFF. The CDR3, as DNA: TGTGCCAGCAGCCACCGGGACAAATACACTGAAGCTTTCTTT.

This clonotype was detected many times. V and J are TRBV7-9 and TRBJ2-3; TRBD2 matches 10 bases. V trimming: 5 bases; J trimming: 3 bases; junction bases outside the gene matches: 5. This CDR3 has 15 residues. Germline CDR1 and CDR2: SEHNR and FQNEAQ (reference sequence). The DNA for the CDR3 is TGTGCCAGCAGCCACGGGACTAGCGCAACAGATACGCAGTATTTT. The encoded protein is CASSHGTSATDTQYF.

This chain uses TRBV2 with TRBJ1-1; D may be TRBD1 (5 bases). Germline V CDR1 and CDR2: SNHLY, FYNNEI. The CDR3 has 15 amino acids. V was pared by 0 bases and J by 5 bases, with 13 bases between. Here the CDR3 reads CASSEAGGARTEAFF. The CDR3 coding sequence is TGTGCCAGCAGTGAAGCGGGAGGGGCGAGGACTGAAGCTTTCTTT.

This clonotype came up many times. J is TRBJ1-5 and V is TRBV27, with D unresolved. The V and J ends lost 4 bases and 7 bases respectively, with 5 bases between them. The CDR3 covers 11 residues. The germline CDR1 and CDR2 sequences are MNHEY and SMNVEV (reference sequence). The CDR3 sequence: CASSCQQPQHF. The CDR3 nucleotides are TGTGCCAGCAGTTGCCAGCAGCCCCAGCATTTT.

Only a few counts were recorded for this clonotype. The J gene is TRBJ1-1, the V gene TRBV5-1, with 12 bases matching TRBD1. Germline CDR1 is SGHRS and CDR2 is YFSETQ. V trimming: 3 bases; J trimming: 1 base; junction bases outside the gene matches: 7. CDR3 length equals 17 residues. The CDR3 sequence: CASSSPPGQGANTEAFF. CDR3 DNA: TGCGCCAGCAGCTCACCACCGGGACAGGGGGCGAACACTGAAGCTTTCTTT.

This clonotype was recorded at least ten times. V gene TRBV2 combines with J gene TRBJ2-1, with a possible D match to TRBD2 (6 bases). The germline CDR1 and CDR2 sequences are SNHLY and FYNNEI. The V gene lost 8 bases and the J gene lost 5 bases, with 16 bases spanning the gap. The CDR3 has 14 amino acids. The CDR3 DNA reads as TGTGCCAGCCGCCTATGGGGGGAGGACAATGAGCAGTTCTTC. Encoded protein: CASRLWGEDNEQFF.

This clonotype came up a few times. The CDR3 sequence is CASKSGEYSNQPQHF. Written as DNA, the CDR3 is TGTGCCAGCAAATCAGGGGAGTATAGCAATCAGCCCCAGCATTTT. The rearrangement uses TRBV7-9 and TRBJ1-5, with a weak D call TRBD1 (6 bases). The CDR3 contains 15 residues. Germline assignment: CDR1 SEHNR and CDR2 FQNEAQ (reference sequence). V was shortened by 7 bases and J by 0 bases, with 13 bases between the two germline ends.

The rearrangement uses TRBV12-3 or TRBV12-4 and TRBJ1-2; 7 bases line up with TRBD1. CDR3 length: 14 amino acids. The ends lost 6 bases at V and 8 bases at J; junction bases unmatched: 12. The CDR3 protein is CASRLTGTAEGYTF. DNA of the CDR3: TGTGCCAGCAGGCTGACAGGGACTGCTGAAGGCTACACCTTC.

This clonotype was counted once. This chain connects TRBV5-1 to TRBJ1-2, with D uncertain. This CDR3 contains 14 residues. From germline, CDR1 is SGHRS and CDR2 YFSETQ. V gave up 0 bases and J gave up 4 bases, with 10 bases separating them. This chain's CDR3 is CASSLEPGVYGYTF. DNA for the CDR3: TGCGCCAGCAGCTTGGAGCCAGGTGTCTATGGCTACACCTTC.

This clonotype was counted many times. The V and J genes are TRBV12-3 or TRBV12-4 and TRBJ2-1, with 9 nucleotides matching TRBD1. The CDR3 contains 13 residues. With V trimmed by 6 bases and J by 7 bases, 4 bases remained unmatched. The CDR3 here is CASSTGTGNEQFF. Here the CDR3 DNA reads TGTGCCAGCAGCACCGGGACAGGGAATGAGCAGTTCTTC.

This clonotype was counted at least ten times. The V gene is TRBV15, the J gene TRBJ1-4; D ambiguous. The CDR3 has 13 amino acids. V was clipped by 0 bases and J by 13 bases, with 12 bases between them. Germline V gives CDR1 LNHNV, CDR2 YYDKDF (reference sequence). For the CDR3, the DNA is TGTGCCACCAGCAGAGATTCAGGTTTGATACTGTTTTTT. Protein product: CATSRDSGLILFF.

This clonotype was counted many times. The genes are TRBV12-3 or TRBV12-4 and TRBJ1-2; no reliable D call. The V end lost 1 base, the J end lost 4 bases, and 4 bases lay between the germline ends. The CDR3 spans 12 residues. CDR3: CASSLESYGYTF. The CDR3 DNA is TGTGCCAGCAGTTTAGAATCCTATGGCTACACCTTC.

Only a few counts were recorded for this clonotype. J is TRBJ1-2 and V is TRBV28; D uncertain. This CDR3 is 12 amino acids long. Trimming left V 8 bases short and J 4 bases short, with 11 bases between. Per the germline V gene, CDR1 is MDHEN and CDR2 is SYDVKM. CDR3 nucleotides: TGTGCCAGCGGCCAAGATATCTATGGCTACACCTTC. As protein: CASGQDIYGYTF.

The gene calls are TRBV12-3 or TRBV12-4 and TRBJ2-1, with 9 bases aligning to TRBD1. This CDR3 has 14 amino acids. Losses at the gene ends were 7 bases for V and 4 bases for J; bases not matched to a gene: 5. CDR3 in amino acids: CASTGTGQYNEQFF. The DNA of the CDR3 is TGTGCCAGCACCGGGACAGGGCAATACAATGAGCAGTTCTTC.

The chain links TRBV7-2 to TRBJ2-3, with 11 bases that match TRBD2. Unmatched junction bases numbered 10, after V lost 4 bases and J lost 13 bases. Germline V CDR1 and CDR2: SGHTA, FQGNSA. The CDR3 contains 14 residues. The CDR3 reads CASSSVSGGGREYF. CDR3 in DNA: TGTGCCAGCAGCTCCGTTAGCGGGGGGGGTCGTGAGTATTTT.

This clonotype was detected ten times or more. The gene calls are TRBV19 and TRBJ2-2; D unclear. Trimming took off 3 bases at V and 5 bases at J, with 10 bases between the two ends. The CDR3 runs to 14 residues. The germline CDR1 and CDR2 sequences are LNHDA and SQIVND (reference sequence). CDR3: CASSMAARTGELFF. The DNA for the CDR3 is TGTGCCAGTAGTATGGCGGCGCGAACCGGGGAGCTGTTTTTT.

V usage is TRBV30 and J usage is TRBJ2-1; a possible D gene is TRBD2 (5 bases). V lost 4 bases to trimming and J lost 9 bases, with 22 bases between them. CDR1 GTSNPN and CDR2 SVGIG come from the germline V gene (reference sequence). The CDR3 totals 15 residues. CDR3 residues: CAWTPGLSGVGEQFF. The CDR3 DNA reads as TGTGCCTGGACTCCCGGACTCTCCGGTGTCGGTGAGCAGTTCTTC.

This clonotype was observed many times. The gene calls are TRBV15 and TRBJ2-1; D gene unclear. The CDR3 runs 12 residues. Trimming took 0 bases from V and 10 from J, leaving 7 bases between them. Germline V gives CDR1 LNHNV, CDR2 YYDKDF (reference sequence). The CDR3 DNA follows: TGTGCCACCAGCAGAGATAGGTACGAGCAGTTCTTC. Translated, it gives CATSRDRYEQFF. The full variable domain, in which reference TRBV15 and TRBJ2-1 provide the parts outside the CDR3, is DAMVIQNPRYQVTQFGKPVTLSCSQTLNHNVMYWYQQKSSQAPKLLFHYYDKDFNNEADTPDNFQSRRPNTSFCFLDIRSPGLGDTAMYLCATSRDRYEQFFGPGTRLTVL.

This clonotype was seen repeatedly, ten times or more. This chain links TRBV29-1 with TRBJ1-1; TRBD1 matches 8 bases. With 4 bases clipped from V and 4 bases from J, the junction kept 5 bases outside the gene matches. The V gene's germline CDR1 is SQVTM and CDR2 ANQGSEA. This CDR3 is 13 amino acids long. CDR3 in amino acids: CSVVRGPGTEAFF. The CDR3 DNA sequence: TGCAGCGTTGTCAGGGGGCCTGGCACTGAAGCTTTCTTT.

This clonotype turned up a few times. The CDR3 nucleotides read TGCGCCAGCAGCCCAGCACGACAGGGGCACTATGGCTACACCTTC. This encodes CASSPARQGHYGYTF. This chain uses TRBV5-1 with TRBJ1-2, with 8 bases lining up with TRBD1. Trimming took 4 bases from V and 3 from J; bases not matched to a gene: 8. CDR3 length: 15 amino acids. CDR1 is SGHRS and CDR2 is YFSETQ in the germline V gene.

The sample holds a few counts of this clonotype. This chain links TRBV20-1 with TRBJ1-1; 9 nucleotides agree with TRBD1. V trimming: 5 bases; J trimming: 1 base; junction bases outside the gene matches: 5. Germline V gene sequence: CDR1 DFQATT, CDR2 SNEGSKA (reference sequence). There are 14 residues in the CDR3. The DNA of the CDR3 is TGCAGTGCTCTCCGGGACAGGGCGAACACTGAAGCTTTCTTT. Amino acid sequence: CSALRDRANTEAFF.

This clonotype was seen ten or more times. This CDR3 is CASSTISGYYGYTF. In DNA form, the CDR3 reads TGTGCCAGCAGCACCATTTCAGGGTACTATGGCTACACCTTC. The V gene is TRBV9, the J gene TRBJ1-2; TRBD1 is a possible D gene (5 bases). The CDR3 is 14 residues long. The V end lost 4 bases, the J end lost 3 bases, and 13 bases lay between the germline ends. The germline CDR1 and CDR2 sequences are SGDLS and YYNGEE. Variable domain in full (rest from reference TRBV9 and TRBJ1-2): DSGVTQTPKHLITATGQRVTLRCSPRSGDLSVYWYQQSLDQGLQFLIQYYNGEERAKGNILERFSAQQFPDLHSELNLSSLELGDSALYFCASSTISGYYGYTFGSGTRLTVV.

This clonotype was observed many times. This chain links TRBV20-1 with TRBJ1-2; D not certain. Trimming pared 7 bases from V and 5 bases from J, leaving 11 bases between. The CDR3 runs 11 residues. Germline values: CDR1 DFQATT, CDR2 SNEGSKA (reference sequence). The CDR3 DNA is TGCAGTGTCGGGCCCCAATATGGCTACACCTTC. Encoded protein: CSVGPQYGYTF.

The sample holds many counts of this clonotype. V usage is TRBV20-1 and J usage is TRBJ1-1; D gene uncertain. The CDR3 runs to 12 residues. Trimming removed 5 bases from V and 1 base from J, with 8 bases in between. Germline CDR1 is DFQATT and CDR2 is SNEGSKA (reference sequence). The DNA of the CDR3 is TGCAGTGCTCTATTGGCGAACACTGAAGCTTTCTTT. As protein: CSALLANTEAFF.

The sample holds a few counts of this clonotype. The CDR3 loop reads CASSPGEGNEQFF. Here the CDR3 DNA reads TGTGCCAGCAGCCCGGGCGAGGGGAATGAGCAGTTCTTC. The chain combines TRBV7-2 with TRBJ2-1; tentatively, D is TRBD1 or TRBD2 (5 bases each). Germline V gene data show CDR1 as SGHTA and CDR2 as FQGNSA. Trimming shortened V by 5 bases and J by 7 bases, and 12 bases separated the two germline ends. The CDR3 is 13 amino acids.

This clonotype was observed many times. V is TRBV6-4 and J is TRBJ2-3, with D possibly being TRBD1 (5 bases). V was trimmed by 3 bases and J by 3 bases, leaving 13 bases between them. The CDR3 is 15 residues long. Germline CDR1 is MRHNA and CDR2 is SNTAGT. The CDR3 spells CASSERGGETDTQYF. In nucleotides, the CDR3 is TGTGCCAGCAGTGAAAGGGGTGGCGAGACAGATACGCAGTATTTT.

The chain joins TRBV7-9 to TRBJ2-3; TRBD1 matches 8 bases. The CDR3 runs to 16 residues. CDR1 SEHNR and CDR2 FQNEAQ come from the germline V gene (reference sequence). The ends lost 5 bases at V and 0 bases at J; junction bases unmatched: 7. The CDR3 DNA sequence: TGTGCCAGCAGCAGTAACCGGGACAGGAGCACAGATACGCAGTATTTT. This gives the protein CASSSNRDRSTDTQYF.